These 13 T cell receptor beta chains originate from one sample sequenced in a study of T cell responses to AZD1222 COVID-19 vaccine. Measured with immunoSEQ multiplex PCR; TCRdb has only the in-frame clones, and not every one. The sample yields under 150,000 clones, roughly 93% seen once. Material: peripheral blood, obtained 28 days after the second AZD1222 dose. These receptors were obtained from an adult who received the AZD1222 COVID-19 vaccine.

The chain couples TRBV7-2 to TRBJ1-1; a possible D gene is TRBD1 (6 bases). CDR3 length: 13 amino acids. Trimming took off 2 bases at V and 7 bases at J, with 11 bases between the two ends. CDR1 SGHTA and CDR2 FQGNSA come from the germline V gene. The CDR3 DNA follows: TGTGCCAGCAGCTTAATACAGGGCTATGAAGCTTTCTTT. It is translated as CASSLIQGYEAFF.

V usage is TRBV5-6 and J usage is TRBJ1-1, with D perhaps matching TRBD1 (6 bases). Deletions cut 1 base from V and 2 bases from J, with 12 bases between. This CDR3 has 15 residues. The germline V gene has CDR1 SGHDT and CDR2 YYEEEE. The CDR3, as DNA: TGTGCCAGCAGCTTGTCGTACAGGGTAAACACTGAAGCTTTCTTT. It translates to CASSLSYRVNTEAFF.

This chain links TRBV7-9 with TRBJ1-2, with 9 bases identical to TRBD1. V dropped 5 bases and J dropped 3; count of bases not matched to a gene: 4. The CDR3 contains 14 residues. Germline CDR1 reads SEHNR; CDR2 reads FQNEAQ (reference sequence). The CDR3 sequence: CASSAGTGYYGYTF. The DNA for the CDR3 is TGTGCCAGCAGCGCCGGGACAGGGTACTATGGCTACACCTTC.

The chain carries TRBV12-3 or TRBV12-4 and TRBJ2-1; D gene uncertain. V was cut by 8 bases and J by 8 bases, with 16 bases left in between. The CDR3 totals 13 residues. The chain's CDR3 is CASAVPNNDEQFF. In nucleotides, the CDR3 is TGTGCCAGCGCTGTCCCGAATAACGATGAGCAGTTCTTC.

This clone occurred a few times. This chain connects TRBV18 to TRBJ1-4; 9 bases align to TRBD1. The V segment lost 4 bases and the J segment 5 bases; nucleotides outside the gene matches: 17. This CDR3 has 19 amino acids. CDR1 and CDR2 (germline): KGHSH, LQKENI. CDR3 DNA: TGTGCCAGCTCACGAAGAATTAAAGAATCCGGGACAGGGAATGAAAAACTGTTTTTT. This encodes CASSRRIKESGTGNEKLFF.

V usage is TRBV20-1 and J usage is TRBJ1-2; D remains ambiguous. Germline-derived CDR1 and CDR2 are DFQATT and SNEGSKA (reference sequence). The CDR3 has 16 amino acids. The germline V and J ends were trimmed by 3 bases and 1 base, with 18 bases remaining between them. CDR3 nucleotides: TGCAGTGCTAGTGGTGGCAGTGGGATGAGTAACTATGGCTACACCTTC. It yields the protein CSASGGSGMSNYGYTF.

The rearrangement joins TRBV9 to TRBJ2-1; TRBD2 aligns across 13 bases. The CDR3 is 17 residues long. Germline CDR1 and CDR2: SGDLS and YYNGEE. After removal of 4 bases from V and 9 bases from J, the junction contained 13 bases not matched to a gene. CDR3 sequence: CASSLRVTSGGSGEQFF. The CDR3, as DNA: TGTGCCAGCAGCTTAAGGGTGACTAGCGGGGGGAGTGGTGAGCAGTTCTTC.

The chain is built from TRBV29-1 and TRBJ2-5; TRBD1 aligns across 10 bases. CDR1 is SQVTM, CDR2 ANQGSEA, per germline. The CDR3 contains 13 residues. The V gene end was trimmed by 7 bases and the J gene end by 3 bases; junction bases not matched to a gene: 5. CDR3 nucleotides: TGCAGCGCGGGACAGGGGTTGGAAGAGACCCAGTACTTC. Its protein is CSAGQGLEETQYF.

The chain combines TRBV6-5 with TRBJ2-3, with 9 bases aligning to TRBD1. This CDR3 region has 14 residues. Per germline, CDR1 MNHEY and CDR2 SVGAGI. V dropped 2 bases and J dropped 6; count of bases not matched to a gene: 3. This CDR3 reads CASSYNRGHDTQYF. DNA for the CDR3: TGTGCCAGCAGTTACAACAGGGGGCATGATACGCAGTATTTT.

The chain combines TRBV27 with TRBJ1-3; no reliable D call. V lost 6 bases and J lost 4, with 16 bases in between. Germline CDR1 reads MNHEY; CDR2 reads SMNVEV (reference sequence). The CDR3 runs 15 residues. CDR3 DNA: TGTGCCAGCAGCCCTGATGGGTTCCGAGGAAACACCATATATTTT. Protein sequence: CASSPDGFRGNTIYF.

The chain links TRBV7-9 to TRBJ2-2; TRBD1 aligns across 8 bases. Trimming took 5 bases from V and 0 from J; bases not matched to a gene: 2. Germline values: CDR1 SEHNR, CDR2 FQNEAQ (reference sequence). There are 15 residues in the CDR3. This CDR3 reads CASSRDRTNTGELFF. The CDR3 coding sequence is TGTGCCAGCAGCCGGGACAGGACGAACACCGGGGAGCTGTTTTTT.

This clone was counted once. The rearrangement links TRBV4-1 to TRBJ2-5, with D unclear. Looked up from germline, CDR1 is MGHRA and CDR2 is YSYEKL. The CDR3 length is 13 residues. V gave up 2 bases and J gave up 2 bases, with 6 bases separating them. In nucleotides, the CDR3 is TGCGCCAGCAGCCAAAGAGGTCAAGAGACCCAGTACTTC. Translation gives CASSQRGQETQYF.

This chain links TRBV5-1 with TRBJ1-5; D unresolved. The germline V gene encodes CDR1 SGHRS and CDR2 YFSETQ. CDR3 length: 14 amino acids. V lost 4 bases and J 0 bases, leaving 8 bases between the germline ends. This chain's CDR3 is CASSLGFSNQPQHF. The CDR3 region has the DNA TGCGCCAGCAGCCTGGGATTTAGCAATCAGCCCCAGCATTTT.